This TCR beta chain was identified in a study of blood T cell repertoires in COVID-19. On the study more broadly: Specimens from acute and convalescent COVID-19 originated in the United States, Italy and Spain. T cells, B-cell-depleted T cells, or PBMCs supplied cDNA or gDNA.

CDR3 length: 14 residues. Germline V gene sequence: CDR1 GTSNPN, CDR2 SVGIG (reference sequence). With 0 bases removed from V and 5 bases from J, the gap between germline ends came to 13 bases. Authors' data handling: Quantification of nucleated cells was approximated via reference gene primer amplification. Here immunoSEQ multiplex PCR was the method, and the copy in TCRdb shows in-frame clones only, minus some. From that table come the V and J calls and clone size; the DNA was used to work out D and trimming. The sample contains 110,000 to 150,000 clones, 84% of which appear only once. The receptor was isolated from a human donor in a cohort sampled during active COVID-19. The sample consisted of peripheral blood. The gene calls are TRBV30 and TRBJ1-1; the D is unclear. CDR3 region: CAWSVSARRTEAFF. For the CDR3, the DNA is TGTGCCTGGAGTGTATCCGCTCGGAGGACTGAAGCTTTCTTT. Using reference TRBV30 and TRBJ1-1 for the parts outside the CDR3, the full variable domain is SQTIHQWPATLVQPVGSPLSLECTVEGTSNPNLYWYRQAAGRGLQLLFYSVGIGQISSEVPQNLSASRPQDRQFILSSKKLLLSDSGFYLCAWSVSARRTEAFFGQGTRLTVV.